This TCR beta chain was profiled in a study of tumor-infiltrating lymphocytes in localized non-small cell lung cancer (dated by TCRdb to the early 2020s). Context from the whole study: Several histologies were represented in the cohort, which also included both smokers and never-smokers as well as patients whose samples were collected after neoadjuvant chemotherapy. Each patient provided resected tumor tissue plus uninvolved lung tissue from the same patient, with the uninvolved lung tissue described as non-adjacent to the tumor. Flow cytometry, multiplex immunofluorescence, RNA-seq, exome sequencing and proteomics were applied to the same patients as TCR sequencing, which was one of several integrated assays. In total, the ICON cohort consisted of over a hundred surgical patients with localized non-small cell lung cancer who had their tumors resected. For more than 45 patients, immunoSEQ T-cell fraction was compared between paired tumor and uninvolved lung. General findings and caveats noted by the study authors: Because different assays used different pieces of the same tissue, technical variation could not be distinguished from intratumor heterogeneity. The TCR-derived T-cell fraction showed no difference between the flow cytometry-defined immunotypes IM1 (good prognosis) and IM2 (poor prognosis). Since assay coverage differed from patient to patient depending on how much tissue was available, TCR sequencing was done for only a subset of the cohort. TCRbeta sequencing supported higher T cell infiltration in tumors than in uninvolved lung tissue, consistent with immunofluorescence CD3 counts.

Patient enrollment in ICON started in the first half of 2016, and the final patient was enrolled in the second half of 2018. From a subcohort of 76 patients, fresh tumor and matched uninvolved tissue were collected for in-depth immune analyses, including TCR sequencing. DNA isolated from bulk tissue, without cell sorting, was used for TCR sequencing. In the case of this clone: This clone's antigen is unknown. Base qualities are not at hand, and no much larger clone is one base apart.

The T-cell fraction in tumor and uninvolved lung tissue was provided by TCR sequencing with the immunoSEQ assay. The paper's data handling went like this. To analyze survival, patients were divided into a high T-cell fraction group (upper tertile) and a low T-cell fraction group (lower two tertiles), and the two groups were compared using a log-rank test. A signed-rank test was used to check for differences in T-cell fraction between paired tumor and uninvolved lung. This is the immuneACCESS table as TCRdb keeps it, with only in-frame sequences that have V and J called. A part of the clones is gone; compared with another copy, unresolved V genes explain less than half, and the rest is unexplained. From that table come the V and J calls and clone size; the DNA was used to work out D and trimming. The sample table shows about 13,000 clones, and 74% are seen once. The ten most abundant clones make up 13% to 15% of the sample.

CDR1 and CDR2, per the germline V gene, are SGHRS and YFSETQ. Between the V and J ends, shortened by 2 bases and 6 bases respectively, the junction contains 14 bases. From cysteine to phenylalanine, the CDR3 is 14 amino acids long. CDR3 DNA is the only sequence kept; it has 42 bases, read in frame from the first base. The V and J segments used are TRBV5-1 and TRBJ1-2; TRBD1 might be the D gene, on 6 matching bases. The sequencing sample was made of uninvolved lung tissue not adjacent to the tumor. The receptor was derived from a human donor with non-small cell lung cancer. CDR3 reads: CASSFGGGDNGYTF. The nucleotide sequence reads TGCGCCAGCAGCTTCGGGGGAGGGGACAATGGCTACACCTTC. With the portions outside the CDR3 filled from the reference TRBV5-1 and TRBJ1-2 genes, the complete variable region becomes KAGVTQTPRYLIKTRGQQVTLSCSPISGHRSVSWYQQTPGQGLQFLFEYFSETQRNKGNFPGRFSGRQFSNSRSEMNVSTLELGDSALYLCASSFGGGDNGYTFGSGTRLTVV.